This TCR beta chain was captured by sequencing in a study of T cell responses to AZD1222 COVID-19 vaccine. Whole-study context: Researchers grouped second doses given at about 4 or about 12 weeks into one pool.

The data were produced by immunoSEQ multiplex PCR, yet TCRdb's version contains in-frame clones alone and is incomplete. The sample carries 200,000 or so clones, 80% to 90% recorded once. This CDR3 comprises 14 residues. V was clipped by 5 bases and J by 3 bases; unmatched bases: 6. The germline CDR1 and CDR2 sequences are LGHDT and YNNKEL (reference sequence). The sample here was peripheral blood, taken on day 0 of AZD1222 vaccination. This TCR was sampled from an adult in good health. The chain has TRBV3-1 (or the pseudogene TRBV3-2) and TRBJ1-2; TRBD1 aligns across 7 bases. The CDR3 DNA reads TGTGCCAGCAGCGTCAGGGGGTCCGACTATGGCTACACCTTC. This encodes CASSVRGSDYGYTF.